The 5 T cell receptor beta chains given below trace back to one sample, sequenced in a study of shared clonotypes between healthy human individuals. Using immunoSEQ multiplex PCR, the repertoire was profiled, and TCRdb retains in-frame clones only, with some absent. The data contain more than 850,000 clones, approximately 78% of them singletons. The sequenced sample consisted of memory CD4+ T cells from PBMCs. Stated subset: CD45RA-negative fraction. The receptor source for this set is a man between 18 and 35 years old in good health. Some clones in this sample may be carry-over from other donors' samples.

V and J are TRBV7-2 and TRBJ1-3; no firm D call. Trimming stripped 3 bases from V and 0 bases from J, with 12 bases between. In germline, CDR1 is SGHTA, CDR2 FQGNSA. The CDR3 extends over 16 amino acids. CDR3 in amino acids: CASSFNLAGSGNTIYF. The DNA of the CDR3 is TGTGCCAGCAGCTTTAATTTAGCCGGCTCTGGAAACACCATATATTTT.

CDR3 nucleotides: TGTGCCAGCAGCAACACAGGTCCTCATGTCCCCCAGCATTTT. This sequence encodes CASSNTGPHVPQHF. The chain has TRBV28 and TRBJ1-5; tentative D call: TRBD1 (5 bases). Germline V gene lookup returns CDR1 MDHEN and CDR2 SYDVKM. The CDR3 has 14 amino acids. Trimming took 6 bases from V and 10 from J, leaving 19 bases between them.

The V call is TRBV7-9, the J call TRBJ1-3; D call uncertain. V was clipped by 2 bases and J by 4 bases, with 12 bases between them. CDR3 length: 15 residues. Germline-derived CDR1 and CDR2 are SEHNR and FQNEAQ (reference sequence). CDR3 bases: TGTGCCAGCAGCTTATGGGGAAGTAAGGGAAACACCATATATTTT. Translated: CASSLWGSKGNTIYF. The variable domain in full, completed from reference TRBV7-9 and TRBJ1-3, reads DTGVSQNPRHKITKRGQNVTFRCDPISEHNRLYWYRQTLGQGPEFLTYFQNEAQLEKSRLLSDRFSAERPKGSFSTLEIQRTEQGDSAMYLCASSLWGSKGNTIYFGEGSWLTVV.

V usage is TRBV28 and J usage is TRBJ2-7; no clear D. The germline CDR1 and CDR2 sequences are MDHEN and SYDVKM. The CDR3 spans 12 residues. Trimming pared 5 bases from V and 3 bases from J, leaving 8 bases between. The chain's CDR3 is CASSAYGYEQYF. In DNA form, the CDR3 reads TGTGCCAGCAGTGCCTACGGCTACGAGCAGTACTTC. Full variable domain (rest looked up from reference TRBV28 and TRBJ2-7): DVKVTQSSRYLVKRTGEKVFLECVQDMDHENMFWYRQDPGLGLRLIYFSYDVKMKEKGDIPEGYSVSREKKERFSLILESASTNQTSMYLCASSAYGYEQYFGPGTRLTVT.

This clone was seen just once. V gene TRBV28 combines with J gene TRBJ1-1, with D possibly TRBD1 on 6 matching bases. Germline V lookup: CDR1 MDHEN, CDR2 SYDVKM. Trimming removed 5 bases at V and 5 bases at J, with 15 bases between. This CDR3 is built from 14 residues. This chain's CDR3 is CASSPQGMSTEAFF. The CDR3 nucleotides are TGTGCCAGCAGTCCACAGGGTATGAGTACTGAAGCTTTCTTT.